This T cell receptor beta chain was profiled in a study of breast tumors, draining lymph nodes, adjacent tissues. Notes on the study in general: Compared with basal-like, luminal-like tumors shared significantly more repertoire with nontumor tissue.

A single record per CDR3 protein comes from TCRdb applying MiXCR to the multiplex PCR reads. The data hold about 230,000 distinct CDR3 sequences, with 32% observed a single time. Unmatched junction bases numbered 15, after V lost 4 bases and J lost 10 bases. This CDR3 comprises 17 residues. The germline V gene encodes CDR1 KGHDR and CDR2 SFDVKD. Axillary draining lymph nodes of breast cancer patients supplied the node samples. This clonotype has a count of ten or more. Its target is unknown. The chain employs TRBV24-1 and TRBJ2-1; 10 bases map to TRBD2. The sequence was collected from a female donor with breast cancer. Some clones in this sample may be carry-over from other donors' samples. Sequences were obtained from axillary lymph node tissue. The CDR3 sequence: CATSEQRGLAGVREQFF. In DNA form, the CDR3 reads TGTGCCACCAGTGAACAGAGAGGGCTAGCGGGGGTGCGAGAGCAGTTCTTC.